Described below is a single TCR beta chain sequence and its context. Antigen: not known. The assay was immunoSEQ multiplex PCR, and TCRdb's table has in-frame clones only and misses some. The table lists roughly 130,000 clones, around 89% of them singletons. This sample is drawn from a study of T cell responses to AZD1222 COVID-19 vaccine. Study-level results: The donor group comprised mostly white British people and more females; the analysis possibly underestimated clonal diversity.

Trimming took off 5 bases at V and 0 bases at J, with 7 bases between the two ends. The CDR3 is made up of 13 amino acids. Looked up from germline, CDR1 is SEHNR and CDR2 is FQNEAQ (reference sequence). The V gene is TRBV7-9, the J gene TRBJ1-2, with D unclear. Sequenced here: peripheral blood, sampled on day 0 of AZD1222 vaccination. The clonotype originates from an adult in good health. CDR3 residues: CASSPSANYGYTF. CDR3 sequence (DNA): TGTGCCAGCAGCCCTAGTGCTAACTATGGCTACACCTTC.